This T cell receptor beta chain emerged from a study of regulatory T cells in long-lasting Graves disease. Findings and limits, study-wide: Accuracy was perhaps lowered by the small sample size. With persistent disease, TRBV28, TRBJ1-2 and TRBJ2-5 were the favored segments.

Building of the TCR beta libraries involved iRepertoire HTBI primers and Arm-PCR of CDR3 regions. One entry per CDR3 protein results from TCRdb running MiXCR on the multiplex PCR reads. The data contain 700,000 or so distinct CDR3 sequences, around 32% of them singletons. Specified time point: persistent/refractory GD, antithyroid drugs over 5 years with positive TRAb. PBMC RNA was the source of the TCR library. Graves' disease diagnosis followed American Thyroid Association guidelines. To note about this clonotype: Its specificity is not known.

This CDR3 is built from 14 residues. After removal of 5 bases from V and 6 bases from J, the junction contained 8 bases not matched to a gene. Germline values: CDR1 SGHTA, CDR2 FQGTGA. The receptor's source is a female donor with Graves disease. The chain is built from TRBV7-3 and TRBJ1-2; 8 nucleotides agree with TRBD1. The sequences come from peripheral blood mononuclear cells (PBMCs), collected when the disease was refractory, from a patient treated with antithyroid drugs. CDR3 in amino acids: CASSAKQGVDGYTF. CDR3 in DNA: TGTGCCAGCAGCGCCAAACAGGGGGTAGATGGCTACACCTTC.